The following is a TCR beta chain sequence with its context. The germline gene is not matched at one end of the junction; a read error may be the cause. Germline loops: CDR1 MNHEY, CDR2 SVGAGI. There are 15 residues in the CDR3. The primer mix had 60 Vbeta and 13 Jbeta primers. This table comes from immunoSEQ multiplex PCR, and its TCRdb copy is limited to in-frame clones, with some not included. The sample has roughly 120,000 clones; around 10% are singletons. The sample originates from a study of cytomegalovirus exposure and HLA in healthy donors. The TCR originated in a man aged 30 to 45 in good health and CMV-seronegative. This chain joins TRBV6-5 and TRBJ2-7, with a weak D call TRBD2 (5 bases). The sample was PBMCs. For the CDR3, the DNA is TGTGCCAGCAGTCACTCCGACGTTCGGGGCTACGAGCAGTACTTC. Its protein product is CASSHSDVRGYEQYF.